This entry concerns a single T cell receptor (beta chain). Its cognate antigen is unknown. Averaging about 116 mL, one heparinised blood draw came from each individual donor. These data originate in a study of beta chain features in type 1 diabetes. Study results and limitations: Shorter TCRB CDR3s, moderately but significantly so, were found in Type 1 diabetes patients in all four CD4+ subsets.

This CDR3 spans 15 amino acids. Trimming shortened V by 3 bases and J by 1 base, and 12 bases separated the two germline ends. CDR1 is MGHRA, CDR2 YSYEKL, per germline. Expressed TCRB transcripts were sequenced because the isolated RNA had all been reverse transcribed beforehand. The protocol was immunoSEQ multiplex PCR, while the TCRdb copy is restricted to in-frame clones and leaves out a portion. The table records some 170,000 clones, over 55% of them present only once. The sequenced sample was naive CD4+ T cells from blood. The source of this sequence is a man between 25 and 39 years old with type 1 diabetes. This rearrangement joins TRBV4-1 to TRBJ1-2; D might be TRBD1 (5 bases). The CDR3 sequence is CASSHEGRRNYGYTF. The CDR3 DNA reads as TGCGCCAGCAGCCACGAGGGACGGCGTAACTATGGCTACACCTTC.